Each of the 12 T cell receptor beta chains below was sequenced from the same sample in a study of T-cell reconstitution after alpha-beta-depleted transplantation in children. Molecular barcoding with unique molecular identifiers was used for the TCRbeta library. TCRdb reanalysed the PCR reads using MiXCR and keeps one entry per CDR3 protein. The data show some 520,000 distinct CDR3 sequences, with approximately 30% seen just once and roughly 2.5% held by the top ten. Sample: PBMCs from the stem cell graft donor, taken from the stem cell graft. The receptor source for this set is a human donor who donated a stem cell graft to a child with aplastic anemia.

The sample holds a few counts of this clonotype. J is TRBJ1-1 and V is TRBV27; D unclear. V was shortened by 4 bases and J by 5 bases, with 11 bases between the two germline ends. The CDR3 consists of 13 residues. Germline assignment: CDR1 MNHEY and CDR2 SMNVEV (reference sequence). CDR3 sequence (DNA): TGTGCCAGCAGTTCCACACGGACTACTGAAGCTTTCTTT. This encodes CASSSTRTTEAFF.

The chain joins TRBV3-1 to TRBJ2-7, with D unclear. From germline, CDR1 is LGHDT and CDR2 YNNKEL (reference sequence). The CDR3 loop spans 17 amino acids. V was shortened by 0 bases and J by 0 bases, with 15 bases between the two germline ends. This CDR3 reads CASSQEGLRTFSYEQYF. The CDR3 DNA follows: TGTGCCAGCAGCCAAGAAGGGCTGAGGACCTTCTCCTACGAGCAGTACTTC.

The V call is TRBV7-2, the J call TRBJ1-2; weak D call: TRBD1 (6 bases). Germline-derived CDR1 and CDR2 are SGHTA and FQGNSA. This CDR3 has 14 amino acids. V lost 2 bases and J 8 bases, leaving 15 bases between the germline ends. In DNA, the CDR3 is TGTGCCAGCAGCTTATCGAGACAGGCCTCGGGCTACACCTTC. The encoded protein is CASSLSRQASGYTF.

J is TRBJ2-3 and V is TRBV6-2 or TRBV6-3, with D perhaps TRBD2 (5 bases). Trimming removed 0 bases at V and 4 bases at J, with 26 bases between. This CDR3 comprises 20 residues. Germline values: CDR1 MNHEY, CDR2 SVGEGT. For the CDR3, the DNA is TGTGCCAGCAGTTACTCGATTGCCCATGGTGGGAGCGACCCCCCAGATACGCAGTATTTT. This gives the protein CASSYSIAHGGSDPPDTQYF.

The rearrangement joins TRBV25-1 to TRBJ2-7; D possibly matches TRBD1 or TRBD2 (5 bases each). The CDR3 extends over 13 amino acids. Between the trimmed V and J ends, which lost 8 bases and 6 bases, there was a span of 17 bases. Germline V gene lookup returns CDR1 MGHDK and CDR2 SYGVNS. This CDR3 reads CASRRGQDLEQYF. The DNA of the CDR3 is TGTGCCAGCCGCCGGGGCCAGGACCTCGAGCAGTACTTC.

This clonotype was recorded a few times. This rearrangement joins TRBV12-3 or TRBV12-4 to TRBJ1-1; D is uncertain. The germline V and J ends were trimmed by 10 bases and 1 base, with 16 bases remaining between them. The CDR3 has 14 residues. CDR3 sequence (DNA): TGTGCCACCCGCGAGGGCCTGTGGAACACTGAAGCTTTCTTT. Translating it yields CATREGLWNTEAFF.

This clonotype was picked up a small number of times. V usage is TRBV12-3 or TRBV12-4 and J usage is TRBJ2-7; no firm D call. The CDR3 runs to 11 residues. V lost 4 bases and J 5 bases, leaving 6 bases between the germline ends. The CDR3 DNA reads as TGTGCCAGCAGTTCTAGGGACGAGCAGTACTTC. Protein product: CASSSRDEQYF.

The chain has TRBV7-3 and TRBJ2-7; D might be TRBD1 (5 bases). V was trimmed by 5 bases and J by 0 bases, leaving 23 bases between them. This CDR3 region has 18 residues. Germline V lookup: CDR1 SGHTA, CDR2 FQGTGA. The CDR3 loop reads CASSRPIDSRWASYEQYF. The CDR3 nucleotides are TGTGCCAGCAGCCGACCAATAGACAGCCGGTGGGCCTCCTACGAGCAGTACTTC. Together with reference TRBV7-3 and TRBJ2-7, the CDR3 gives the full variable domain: GAGVSQTPSNKVTEKGKYVELRCDPISGHTALYWYRQSLGQGPEFLIYFQGTGAADDSGLPNDRFFAVRPEGSVSTLKIQRTERGDSAVYLCASSRPIDSRWASYEQYFGPGTRLTVT.

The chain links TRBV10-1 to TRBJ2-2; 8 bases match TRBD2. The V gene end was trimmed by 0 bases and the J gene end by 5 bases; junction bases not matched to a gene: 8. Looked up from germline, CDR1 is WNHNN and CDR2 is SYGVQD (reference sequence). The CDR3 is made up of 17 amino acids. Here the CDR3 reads CASSESKSGSLTGELFF. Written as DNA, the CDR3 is TGCGCCAGCAGTGAGTCTAAGAGCGGGAGCTTAACCGGGGAGCTGTTTTTT.

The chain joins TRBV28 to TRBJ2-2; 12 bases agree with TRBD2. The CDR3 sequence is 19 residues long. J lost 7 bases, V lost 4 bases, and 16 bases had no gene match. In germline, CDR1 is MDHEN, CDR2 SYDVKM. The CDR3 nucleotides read TGTGCCAGCAGTTCGGGCCCTAGCGGGAGGGGTCTCGACGGCGGGGAGCTGTTTTTT. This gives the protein CASSSGPSGRGLDGGELFF.

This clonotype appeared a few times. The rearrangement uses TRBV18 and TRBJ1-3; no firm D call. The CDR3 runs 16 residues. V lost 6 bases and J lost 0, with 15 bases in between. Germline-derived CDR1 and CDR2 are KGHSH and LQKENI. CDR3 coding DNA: TGTGCCAGCTCGCCCTCCGGACTGAGCTCTGGAAACACCATATATTTT. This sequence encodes CASSPSGLSSGNTIYF.

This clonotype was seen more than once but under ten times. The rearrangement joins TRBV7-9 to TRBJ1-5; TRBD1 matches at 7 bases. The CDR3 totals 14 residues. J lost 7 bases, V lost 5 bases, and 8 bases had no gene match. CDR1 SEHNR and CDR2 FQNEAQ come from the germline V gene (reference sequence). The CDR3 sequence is CASSRDSGKQPQHF. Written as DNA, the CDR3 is TGTGCCAGCAGCCGGGACAGCGGGAAACAGCCCCAGCATTTT. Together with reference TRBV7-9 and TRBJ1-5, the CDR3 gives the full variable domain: DTGVSQNPRHKITKRGQNVTFRCDPISEHNRLYWYRQTLGQGPEFLTYFQNEAQLEKSRLLSDRFSAERPKGSFSTLEIQRTEQGDSAMYLCASSRDSGKQPQHFGDGTRLSIL.